This T cell receptor beta chain was obtained from a study of shared clonotypes between healthy human individuals (dated by TCRdb to the early 2020s). Study-wide context: Three men and a couple of women, aged 18 to 49 years, made up the cohort. The study deeply sequenced blood TCR repertoires of roughly five healthy adults to estimate repertoire size and the extent of clonotype sharing between individuals. To increase sequencing depth and limit assay-specific biases, TCR repertoire library preparation and sequencing were carried out by different laboratories using diverse techniques. Leukapheresis yielded between about 0.85 and 10 billion PBMCs per donor. Beyond this particular receptor, the publication reports: The small number of donors limited the genetic and exposure-history diversity represented. Only blood was sampled, and tissue TCR repertoires likely differ from those in blood. Based on pairwise subsampling, the degree of clonotype sharing among donors was expected to be affected by sequencing depth.

Using the deep immunoSEQ assay, TCR CDR3 regions were amplified from genomic DNA by multiplex PCR. Genomic DNA extracted from each cell subset was distributed evenly over all wells of several immunoSEQ 96-well plates, and each plate served as one replicate. Each replicate PCR for unsorted PBMC received approximately 0.3 ug genomic DNA, equal to about 30,000 T cell genomes. Unsorted PBMC genomic DNA was sequenced across ten immunoSEQ deep assay plates. Purified libraries were quantified with a Qubit 3.0 fluorometer, sized on a Bioanalyzer 2100, and re-quantified with the KAPA Library Quantification kit. Each immunoSEQ 96-well plate was sequenced on its own single-read 150-cycle Illumina NextSeq 550 flow cell. The source study handled its data this way. Because the immunoSEQ output included only junctional sequences and no quality scores, the filtering could not be the same as the filtering used for full-length reads. To assign V/J genes and CDR3, sequences were annotated using PyIR, a Python wrapper for IgBLAST v1.9, with IMGT germline references. Reads were filtered out if the reads had weak V/J assignments (E-value above 1e-6), no CDR3, stop codons, out-of-frame junctions, or ambiguous translated residues. V3J clonotypes were defined as sequences sharing an identical inferred V gene, J gene, and CDR3 amino acid sequence. To compute the percentage overlap between repertoires, the number of shared unique clonotypes was divided by the size of the smaller repertoire. Richness of each repertoire was evaluated using RTK rarefaction, the Chao1 estimator, and Recon v2.1 estimates of unobserved clonotypes. This is the immuneACCESS table as TCRdb keeps it, with only in-frame sequences that have V and J called. A part of the clones is gone; compared with another copy, unresolved V genes explain less than half, and the rest is unexplained. The V and J calls and clone size come from that table; D and trimming were worked out from the DNA. The sample table records a few hundred thousand clones; less than 80% of these occur just once. The ten largest clones capture 10% to 15% of the sample.

To note about this clone: The specificity of this receptor is unknown. Per-base qualities were not stored, and no clone one base away is much larger.

Donors were healthy HIV-negative adults with no recently reported acute infections or vaccinations. All donors were Caucasian adults living in Nashville, Tennessee, USA. For unsorted samples, about 90 million PBMCs were counted, and genomic DNA was extracted using the QIAamp DNA Blood Mini kit. Blood was obtained by leukapheresis, after which PBMCs were separated by Ficoll-Histopaque density gradient centrifugation and cryopreserved in liquid nitrogen vapor phase. V and J lose 0 bases and 5 bases, and a span of 13 bases separates them. CDR1 SGHTA and CDR2 FQGNSA were looked up in the germline V gene. The CDR3 sequence holds 15 residues, the cysteine and phenylalanine included. Only CDR3 DNA is held: 45 bases, read in frame from base 1.

The chain couples TRBV7-2 to TRBJ2-5, and perhaps TRBD2 as D gene, on 5 matching bases. Material: PBMCs. This TCR was recovered from a woman in her forties in good health. Some clones in this sample may be carry-over from other donors' samples. Read as DNA, the sequence is TGTGCCAGCAGCTTAGCCCCACTAGAGGTGGAGACCCAGTACTTC. This translates into CASSLAPLEVETQYF.